This TCR beta chain was recorded in a study of spatial heterogeneity in lung cancer. TCRdb re-called the 5' RACE reads with MiXCR, one entry per CDR3 protein. The top ten clones hold 25% of a sample with around 25,000 distinct CDR3 sequences, around 13% of them seen once. The sample's time point: sample taken at primary tumor resection. The study sequenced unsorted whole RNA from tumor, nontumor lung or frozen PBMC. This clonotype was found many times. This sample comprised PBMCs, obtained at surgery. The sequence was collected from a female donor with early-stage non-small cell lung cancer.

CDR3 in DNA: TGTGCCAGCGCCAAGCTCAGGGATTTTTCAGAGACCCAGTACTTC. Translated, it gives CASAKLRDFSETQYF. The chain couples TRBV6-2 or TRBV6-3 to TRBJ2-5; a possible D gene is TRBD1 (5 bases). CDR3 length: 15 amino acids. The germline CDR1 and CDR2 sequences are MNHEY and SVGEGT. Trimming took 8 bases from V and 4 from J, leaving 20 bases between them.